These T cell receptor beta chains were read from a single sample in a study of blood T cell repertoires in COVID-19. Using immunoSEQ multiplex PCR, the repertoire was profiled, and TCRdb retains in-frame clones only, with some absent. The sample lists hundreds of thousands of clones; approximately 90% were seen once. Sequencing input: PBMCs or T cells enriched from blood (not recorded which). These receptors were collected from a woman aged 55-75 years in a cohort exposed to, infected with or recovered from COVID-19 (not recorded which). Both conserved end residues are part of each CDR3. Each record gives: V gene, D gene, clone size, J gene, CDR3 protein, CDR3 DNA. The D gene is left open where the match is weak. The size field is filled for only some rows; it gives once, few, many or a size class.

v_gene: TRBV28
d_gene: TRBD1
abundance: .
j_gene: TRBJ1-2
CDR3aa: CASSSSRPAGGYGYTF
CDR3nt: TGTGCCAGCAGTTCAAGTAGGCCAGCAGGGGGGTATGGCTACACCTTC

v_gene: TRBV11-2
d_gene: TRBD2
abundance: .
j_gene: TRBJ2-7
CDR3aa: CASSIRLAGAGLYEQYF
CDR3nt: TGTGCCAGCAGCATTCGACTAGCGGGAGCCGGTCTCTACGAGCAGTACTTC

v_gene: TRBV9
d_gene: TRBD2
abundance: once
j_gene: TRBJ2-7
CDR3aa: CASSVAASGSSYEQYF
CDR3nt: TGTGCCAGCAGCGTAGCTGCTAGCGGGAGCTCCTACGAGCAGTACTTC

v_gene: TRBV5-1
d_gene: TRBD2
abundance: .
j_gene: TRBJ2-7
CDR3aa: CASNPSGTSSYEQYF
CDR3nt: TGCGCCAGTAATCCTTCCGGGACTAGCTCCTACGAGCAGTACTTC

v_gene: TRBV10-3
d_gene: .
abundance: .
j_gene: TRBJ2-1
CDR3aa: CAISQPSAGPEQFF
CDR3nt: TGTGCCATCAGTCAGCCTAGCGCCGGGCCCGAGCAGTTCTTC

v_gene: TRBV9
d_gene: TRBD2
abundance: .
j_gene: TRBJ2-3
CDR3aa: CASSVEVGTSGSRTDTQYF
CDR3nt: TGTGCCAGCAGCGTAGAAGTAGGGACTAGCGGGAGTCGAACAGATACGCAGTATTTT

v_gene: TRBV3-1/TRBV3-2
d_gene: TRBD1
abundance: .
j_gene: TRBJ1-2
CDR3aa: CASSQVWDRGKDGYTF
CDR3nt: TGTGCCAGCAGCCAAGTCTGGGACAGGGGGAAAGATGGCTACACCTTC

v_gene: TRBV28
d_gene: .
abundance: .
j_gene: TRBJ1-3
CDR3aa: CASSLSDSGNTIYF
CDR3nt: TGTGCCAGCAGTTTATCGGACAGTGGGAACACCATATATTTT

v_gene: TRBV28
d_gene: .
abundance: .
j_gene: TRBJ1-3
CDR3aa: CASSLWSTASSGNTIYF
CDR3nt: TGTGCCAGCAGTTTGTGGTCGACAGCTTCCTCTGGAAACACCATATATTTT

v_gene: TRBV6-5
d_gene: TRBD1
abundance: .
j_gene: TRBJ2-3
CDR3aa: CASSRGQGGTDTQYF
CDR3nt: TGTGCCAGCAGTAGGGGGCAGGGTGGCACAGATACGCAGTATTTT

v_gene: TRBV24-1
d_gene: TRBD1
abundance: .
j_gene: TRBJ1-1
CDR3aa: CATRRDRGTEAFF
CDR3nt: TGTGCCACCAGGAGGGACAGGGGGACTGAAGCTTTCTTT

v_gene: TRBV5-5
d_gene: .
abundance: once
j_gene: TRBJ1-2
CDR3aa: CASVKKRQATNYGYTF
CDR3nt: TGTGCCAGCGTGAAAAAAAGACAGGCAACGAACTATGGCTACACCTTC

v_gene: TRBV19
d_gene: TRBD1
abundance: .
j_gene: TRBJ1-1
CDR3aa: CASSIDGTGWNTEAFF
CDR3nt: TGTGCCAGTAGTATAGACGGGACAGGTTGGAACACTGAAGCTTTCTTT

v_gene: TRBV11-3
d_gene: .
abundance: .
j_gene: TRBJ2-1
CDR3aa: CASSLGGGSSYNEQFF
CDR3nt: TGTGCCAGCAGCTTAGGGGGCGGAAGCTCCTACAATGAGCAGTTCTTC

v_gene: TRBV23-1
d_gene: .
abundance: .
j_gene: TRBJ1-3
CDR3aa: CASSPPRRDAGNTIYF
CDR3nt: TGCGCCAGCAGTCCCCCCCGCAGGGATGCTGGAAACACCATATATTTT

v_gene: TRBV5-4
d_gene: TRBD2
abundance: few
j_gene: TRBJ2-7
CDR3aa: CASSLRLTSGLSEQYF
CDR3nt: TGTGCCAGCAGTCTTAGACTGACTAGCGGGCTCTCAGAGCAGTACTTC

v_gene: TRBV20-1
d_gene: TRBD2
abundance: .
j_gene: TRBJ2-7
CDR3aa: CSASRAGLGGEQYF
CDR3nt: TGCAGTGCTAGTAGGGCGGGACTAGGGGGCGAGCAGTACTTC

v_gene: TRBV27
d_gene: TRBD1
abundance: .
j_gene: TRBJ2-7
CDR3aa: CASSLSTGVYEQYF
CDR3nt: TGTGCCAGCAGTTTGTCCACAGGGGTGTACGAGCAGTACTTC

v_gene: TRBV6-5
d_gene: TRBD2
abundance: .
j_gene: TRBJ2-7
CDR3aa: CASSYLDRGAYEQYF
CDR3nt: TGTGCCAGCAGTTATTTGGATCGGGGGGCCTACGAGCAGTACTTC

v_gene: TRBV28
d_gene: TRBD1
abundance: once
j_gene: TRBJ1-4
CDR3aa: CASSRTGNEKLFF
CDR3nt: TGTGCCAGCAGTAGGACAGGGAATGAAAAACTGTTTTTT

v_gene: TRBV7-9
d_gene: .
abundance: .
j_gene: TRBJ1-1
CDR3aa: CASSLYQGWKAFF
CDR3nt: TGTGCCAGCAGCTTATATCAGGGATGGAAGGCTTTCTTT

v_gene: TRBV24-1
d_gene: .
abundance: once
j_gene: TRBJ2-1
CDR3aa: CATSDYRDYNEQFF
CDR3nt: TGTGCCACCAGTGACTACCGGGACTACAATGAGCAGTTCTTC

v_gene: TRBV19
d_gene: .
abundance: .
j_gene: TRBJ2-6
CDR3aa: CASSALQASGANVLTF
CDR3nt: TGTGCCAGTAGTGCCTTACAGGCCTCGGGGGCCAACGTCCTGACTTTC

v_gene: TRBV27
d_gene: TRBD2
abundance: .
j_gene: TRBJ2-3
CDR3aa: CASSLFSPLAGVGADTQYF
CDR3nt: TGTGCCAGCAGTTTATTCTCCCCCTTAGCGGGAGTCGGGGCAGATACGCAGTATTTT

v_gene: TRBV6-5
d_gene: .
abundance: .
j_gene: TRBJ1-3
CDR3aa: CASGAPTGNTIYF
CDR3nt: TGTGCCAGCGGAGCCCCAACTGGAAACACCATATATTTT

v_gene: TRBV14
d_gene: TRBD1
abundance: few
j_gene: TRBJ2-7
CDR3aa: CASSSGTGDPYEQYF
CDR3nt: TGTGCCAGCAGCTCCGGGACAGGGGACCCCTACGAGCAGTACTTC

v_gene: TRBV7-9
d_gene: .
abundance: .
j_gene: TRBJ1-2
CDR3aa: CASSLSTVPNYGYTF
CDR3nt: TGTGCCAGCAGCCTGTCCACGGTTCCAAACTATGGCTACACCTTC

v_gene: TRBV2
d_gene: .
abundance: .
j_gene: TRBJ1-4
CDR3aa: CASKATTNEKLFF
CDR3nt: TGTGCCAGCAAAGCCACAACTAATGAAAAACTGTTTTTT

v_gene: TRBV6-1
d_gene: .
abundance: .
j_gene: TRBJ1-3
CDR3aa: CASSEGVRRMPGNTIYF
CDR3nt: TGTGCCAGCAGTGAAGGGGTCAGGCGTATGCCTGGAAACACCATATATTTT